These 26 T cell receptor beta chains came from one sample sequenced in a study of T cell changes during pregnancy in multiple sclerosis. Libraries were prepared by immunoSEQ multiplex PCR; TCRdb keeps only in-frame clonotypes and omits some of them. The table has some 42,000 clones, roughly 91% seen once. Sequenced here: CD4+ T cells from peripheral blood mononuclear cells, sampled in the third trimester of pregnancy. These receptors were obtained from a female donor with multiple sclerosis, enrolled in a pregnancy study.

The rearrangement links TRBV7-8 to TRBJ2-1, with D maybe TRBD1 (5 bases). This CDR3 has 15 residues. Deletions cut 4 bases from V and 3 bases from J, with 13 bases between. Per the germline V gene, CDR1 is SGHVS and CDR2 is FQNEAQ. CDR3 nucleotide sequence: TGTGCCAGCAGCTCCCAACATGACAGCTACAATGAGCAGTTCTTC. It is translated as CASSSQHDSYNEQFF. The whole variable domain, filled in from reference TRBV7-8 and TRBJ2-1, reads GAGVSQSPRYKVAKRGQDVALRCDPISGHVSLFWYQQALGQGPEFLTYFQNEAQLDKSGLPSDRFFAERPEGSVSTLKIQRTQQEDSAVYLCASSSQHDSYNEQFFGPGTRLTVL.

The CDR3 DNA follows: TGTGCCAGCAGTCTTCTTCAGGCCCCTAGCGGGAGGGCCGGAGAGCAGTTCTTC. It translates to CASSLLQAPSGRAGEQFF. This chain links TRBV28 with TRBJ2-1, with TRBD2 matching over 12 bases. The germline gives CDR1 MDHEN, CDR2 SYDVKM. The CDR3 sequence is 18 residues long. V lost 5 bases and J lost 10; bases outside the gene matches: 18.

V usage is TRBV7-8 and J usage is TRBJ1-2, with a weak D call TRBD1 (5 bases). The germline CDR1 and CDR2 sequences are SGHVS and FQNEAQ. Trimming stripped 5 bases from V and 6 bases from J, with 22 bases between. The CDR3 is 16 residues long. This CDR3 reads CASSAKVGGVGDGYTF. CDR3 sequence (DNA): TGTGCCAGCAGCGCTAAGGTGGGGGGGGTAGGAGATGGCTACACCTTC.

The genes are TRBV9 and TRBJ2-3; 9 bases fit TRBD2. Germline CDR1 SGDLS, CDR2 YYNGEE. The length of the CDR3 is 14 residues. J was trimmed by 6 bases and V by 3 bases; bases with no gene match: 5. Here the CDR3 DNA reads TGTGCCAGCAGCGACCGGACTAGCGCGGATACGCAGTATTTT. It translates to CASSDRTSADTQYF.

The chain couples TRBV19 to TRBJ1-4; D is unresolved. This CDR3 spans 15 amino acids. With 10 bases removed from V and 8 bases from J, the gap between germline ends came to 23 bases. Germline loops: CDR1 LNHDA, CDR2 SQIVND (reference sequence). CDR3 sequence (DNA): TGTGCCACCATACCCCTCGGGGTGGAGCCCGAAAAACTGTTTTTT. Protein sequence: CATIPLGVEPEKLFF.

The gene calls are TRBV10-1 and TRBJ1-5; the D is unclear. V lost 2 bases to trimming and J lost 3 bases, with 17 bases between them. Germline lookup yields CDR1 WNHNN and CDR2 SYGVQD (reference sequence). CDR3 size: 17 residues. The chain's CDR3 is CASSESTWREDNQPQHF. For the CDR3, the DNA is TGCGCCAGCAGTGAGAGTACGTGGAGGGAAGACAATCAGCCCCAGCATTTT.

V is TRBV21-1 and J is TRBJ1-2; TRBD1, as called in the table, went unchecked against the DNA. TRBV21-1 corresponds to a pseudogene. CDR3 length equals 17 residues. The CDR3 loop is CASSTRDRGQINYGYTF. CDR3 DNA: TGTGCCAGCAGCACTAGGGACAGGGGGCAAATTAACTATGGCTACACCTTC.

This clone was seen a single time. The chain carries TRBV28 and TRBJ2-1; 14 positions match TRBD2. V shed 5 bases, J shed 7 bases, and the junction held 1 base outside the gene matches. The CDR3 sequence is 14 residues long. Per germline, CDR1 MDHEN and CDR2 SYDVKM. The CDR3 coding sequence is TGTGCCAGCAGTAGGACTAGCGGGAGGAATGAGCAGTTCTTC. Its translation is CASSRTSGRNEQFF.

This chain joins TRBV4-2 and TRBJ1-2; unclear D gene. The V gene lost 0 bases and the J gene lost 4 bases, with 15 bases spanning the gap. Germline V gene sequence: CDR1 LGHNA, CDR2 YNFKEQ. CDR3 size: 16 residues. The CDR3 sequence: CASSQDPGTDIYGYTF. Here the CDR3 DNA reads TGTGCCAGCAGCCAAGATCCGGGAACTGACATCTATGGCTACACCTTC.

The chain couples TRBV11-3 to TRBJ2-3; TRBD2 aligns across 8 bases. Per germline, CDR1 SGHNT and CDR2 YENEEA. CDR3 size: 15 residues. The V segment lost 4 bases and the J segment 3 bases; nucleotides outside the gene matches: 6. CDR3 loop: CASSSAGGATDTQYF. The DNA for the CDR3 is TGTGCCAGCAGCTCCGCGGGGGGCGCGACAGATACGCAGTATTTT.

This chain connects TRBV5-1 to TRBJ2-5; 10 bases align to TRBD2. Germline CDR1 SGHRS, CDR2 YFSETQ. V trimming: 4 bases; J trimming: 5 bases; junction bases outside the gene matches: 8. The CDR3 runs 15 residues. In nucleotides, the CDR3 is TGCGCCAGCAGCCAGCGAGCGGGAGGGATGGAGACCCAGTACTTC. Translation gives CASSQRAGGMETQYF.

This rearrangement joins TRBV27 to TRBJ2-7, with 13 bases lining up with TRBD2. Germline CDR1 and CDR2: MNHEY and SMNVEV (reference sequence). CDR3 length equals 16 residues. V lost 5 bases to trimming and J lost 3 bases; unmatched junction nucleotides: 7. CDR3: CASSLRGLAGFYEQYF. The CDR3 DNA reads as TGTGCCAGCAGTCTCAGGGGACTAGCGGGGTTCTACGAGCAGTACTTC.

This clone was counted between two and nine times. The V and J genes are TRBV28 and TRBJ1-2; perhaps TRBD1 as D (6 bases). V was cut by 4 bases and J by 4 bases, with 16 bases left in between. The CDR3 length is 15 residues. CDR1 is MDHEN and CDR2 is SYDVKM in the germline V gene. The CDR3 here is CASSYVQGGGYGYTF. In DNA, the CDR3 is TGTGCCAGCAGTTATGTGCAGGGAGGGGGCTATGGCTACACCTTC.

This chain joins TRBV28 and TRBJ1-3; D perhaps matches TRBD1 (5 bases). The V gene's germline CDR1 is MDHEN and CDR2 SYDVKM. There are 15 residues in the CDR3. The germline V and J ends were trimmed by 5 bases and 0 bases, with 11 bases remaining between them. CDR3 amino acids: CASSLPGNSGNTIYF. DNA of the CDR3: TGTGCCAGCAGTCTCCCAGGGAACTCTGGAAACACCATATATTTT. Complete variable domain (other parts from reference TRBV28 and TRBJ1-3): DVKVTQSSRYLVKRTGEKVFLECVQDMDHENMFWYRQDPGLGLRLIYFSYDVKMKEKGDIPEGYSVSREKKERFSLILESASTNQTSMYLCASSLPGNSGNTIYFGEGSWLTVV.

This clone has a single count. The genes are TRBV5-1 and TRBJ1-6; D is unresolved. Germline CDR1 reads SGHRS; CDR2 reads YFSETQ. CDR3 length: 14 amino acids. V was clipped by 1 base and J by 7 bases, with 9 bases between them. As DNA, the CDR3 is TGCGCCAGCAGCTTGAGGTCGGAGAATTCACCCCTCCACTTT. Translated: CASSLRSENSPLHF.

The chain combines TRBV25-1 with TRBJ1-1, with D perhaps matching TRBD1 (5 bases). The V gene's germline CDR1 is MGHDK and CDR2 SYGVNS. The ends were cut back, 3 bases at V and 0 bases at J, with 14 bases in the middle. The CDR3 loop spans 16 amino acids. The chain's CDR3 is CASSDPRQPLNTEAFF. The CDR3 nucleotides are TGTGCCAGCAGTGACCCGAGACAGCCTCTGAACACTGAAGCTTTCTTT.

This sequence joins TRBV18 and TRBJ1-4; D not resolved. Germline V gives CDR1 KGHSH, CDR2 LQKENI. With 0 bases removed from V and 5 bases from J, the gap between germline ends came to 16 bases. The CDR3 runs to 17 residues. CDR3 sequence: CASSPPRSQFPNEKLFF. The CDR3 nucleotides are TGTGCCAGCTCACCACCTCGGAGCCAGTTTCCAAATGAAAAACTGTTTTTT.

This clone was counted a few times. The rearrangement uses TRBV5-1 and TRBJ1-4; D is possibly TRBD1 (5 bases). Germline lookup yields CDR1 SGHRS and CDR2 YFSETQ. The germline V and J ends were trimmed by 0 bases and 5 bases, with 11 bases remaining between them. The CDR3 length is 15 residues. As DNA, the CDR3 is TGCGCCAGCAGCTTGGAGGCAGGGTTGAATGAAAAACTGTTTTTT. As protein: CASSLEAGLNEKLFF.

The genes are TRBV18 and TRBJ2-1, with TRBD1 identical over 8 bases. In germline, CDR1 is KGHSH, CDR2 LQKENI. V trimming: 4 bases; J trimming: 9 bases; junction bases outside the gene matches: 5. The CDR3 is 13 residues long. CDR3 loop: CASSLDRGGEQFF. The CDR3 DNA sequence: TGTGCCAGCTCACTAGACAGGGGCGGTGAGCAGTTCTTC.

The rearrangement uses TRBV2 and TRBJ2-7; TRBD2 aligns across 13 bases. V shed 9 bases and J 2 bases; nucleotides not matched to a gene: 1. Germline CDR1 is SNHLY and CDR2 is FYNNEI. The CDR3 is made up of 13 amino acids. The CDR3 loop reads CASGTSGTYEQYF. Written as DNA, the CDR3 is TGTGCCAGTGGGACTAGCGGGACCTACGAGCAGTACTTC.

V and J are TRBV28 and TRBJ2-4; TRBD1 matches 7 bases. Per the germline V gene, CDR1 is MDHEN and CDR2 is SYDVKM. The J segment lost 6 bases and the V segment lost 3 bases, leaving 14 bases of the junction unmatched. This CDR3 contains 17 residues. For the CDR3, the DNA is TGTGCCAGCAGTTTTTCCACCGGGACAGACATGGGAAACATTCAGTACTTC. Translating gives CASSFSTGTDMGNIQYF.

V and J are TRBV11-1 and TRBJ2-7; D is possibly TRBD1 (6 bases). The V end was cut by 5 bases, the J end by 0 bases, with 11 bases between. This CDR3 has 14 residues. Germline V lookup: CDR1 SGHAT, CDR2 FQDESV (reference sequence). The DNA for the CDR3 is TGTGCCAGCAGCGTCGACAGGTCCTCCTACGAGCAGTACTTC. It translates to CASSVDRSSYEQYF.

The rearrangement uses TRBV4-2 and TRBJ2-1; 7 bases agree with TRBD2. Trimming removed 1 base from V and 4 bases from J; junction bases left unmatched: 16. The CDR3 extends over 19 amino acids. Germline assignment: CDR1 LGHNA and CDR2 YNFKEQ. The CDR3 is CASSQGGLGGRVQYNEQFF. In DNA form, the CDR3 reads TGTGCCAGCAGCCAAGGAGGACTCGGGGGGAGGGTCCAATACAATGAGCAGTTCTTC.

The rearrangement uses TRBV2 and TRBJ2-2; D remains ambiguous. CDR3 length equals 13 residues. In germline, CDR1 is SNHLY, CDR2 FYNNEI. V was trimmed by 8 bases and J by 5 bases, leaving 12 bases between them. DNA of the CDR3: TGTGCCAGCCTTCCTGCGCGAACCGGGGAGCTGTTTTTT. This gives the protein CASLPARTGELFF.

This chain joins TRBV30 and TRBJ2-7; 11 nucleotides line up with TRBD1. Germline V lookup: CDR1 GTSNPN, CDR2 SVGIG (reference sequence). CDR3 length: 14 residues. Unmatched junction bases numbered 1, after V lost 3 bases and J lost 0 bases. CDR3 amino acids: CAWRDRGHSYEQYF. For the CDR3, the DNA is TGTGCCTGGAGGGACAGGGGGCACTCCTACGAGCAGTACTTC.

This chain links TRBV30 with TRBJ1-1; maybe TRBD1 (5 bases). This CDR3 has 16 amino acids. Deletions cut 2 bases from V and 5 bases from J, with 21 bases between. Germline CDR1 GTSNPN, CDR2 SVGIG (reference sequence). The chain's CDR3 is CAWSLGHLGLPTEAFF. The CDR3 DNA sequence: TGTGCCTGGAGTCTCGGACATCTGGGGCTCCCGACTGAAGCTTTCTTT.